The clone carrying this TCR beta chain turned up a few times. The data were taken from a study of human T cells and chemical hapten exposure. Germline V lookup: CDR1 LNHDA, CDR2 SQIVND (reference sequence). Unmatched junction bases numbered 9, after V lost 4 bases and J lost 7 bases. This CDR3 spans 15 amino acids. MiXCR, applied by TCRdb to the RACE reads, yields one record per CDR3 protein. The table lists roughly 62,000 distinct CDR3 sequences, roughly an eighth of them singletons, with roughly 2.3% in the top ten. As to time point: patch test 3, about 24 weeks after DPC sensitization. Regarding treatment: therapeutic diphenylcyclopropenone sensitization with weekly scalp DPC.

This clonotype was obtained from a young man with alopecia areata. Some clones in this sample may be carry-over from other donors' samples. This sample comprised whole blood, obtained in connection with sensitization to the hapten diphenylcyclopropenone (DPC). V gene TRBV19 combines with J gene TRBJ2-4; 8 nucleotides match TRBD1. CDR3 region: CASSTDREGLNIQYF. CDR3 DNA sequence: TGTGCCAGTAGTACGGACAGGGAAGGTCTGAACATTCAGTACTTC.